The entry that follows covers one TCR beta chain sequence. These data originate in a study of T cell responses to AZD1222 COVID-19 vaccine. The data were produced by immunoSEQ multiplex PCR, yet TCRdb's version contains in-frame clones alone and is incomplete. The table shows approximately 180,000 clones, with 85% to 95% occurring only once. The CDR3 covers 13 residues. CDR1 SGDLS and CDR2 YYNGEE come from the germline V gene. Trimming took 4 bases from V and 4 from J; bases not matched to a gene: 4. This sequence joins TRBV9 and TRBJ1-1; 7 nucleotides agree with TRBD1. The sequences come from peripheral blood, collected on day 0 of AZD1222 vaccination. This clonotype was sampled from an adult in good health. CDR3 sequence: CASSIDRATEAFF. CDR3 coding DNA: TGTGCCAGCAGCATCGACAGGGCCACTGAAGCTTTCTTT.